Following are 2 T cell receptor beta chains from one sample sequenced in a study of Graves' ophthalmopathy and Graves' hyperthyroidism listed by TCRdb under 2018. Sequencing took place on an Illumina HiSeq 2000. TCR beta CDR3 regions were amplified from RNA transcripts for repertoire sequencing. HTBI primers and the Qiagen OneStep RT-PCR kit were used in a first-round RT-PCR, which was followed by a second-round multiplex PCR, size selection and purification. The raw public reads went through TCRdb reprocessing: fastp at Q25, MiXCR clone calling, in-frame beta chains kept. Duplicate CDR3 protein sequences are folded into a single record with the most common DNA and genes. A total of hundreds of thousands of distinct CDR3 sequences appear in this sample, around 50% of them only once. About 45% of the sample belongs to the ten largest clones. Sequenced sample: peripheral blood. These receptors were obtained from an adult man with Graves' ophthalmopathy.

V and J are TRBV2 and TRBJ2-2; 12 nucleotides agree with TRBD2. Trimming cost V 8 bases and J 1 base; bases outside gene matches: 2. The germline V gene encodes CDR1 SNHLY and CDR2 FYNNEI. The CDR3 has 15 amino acids. CDR3 coding DNA: TGTGCCAGCCTAGCGGGGGGGGTGAACACCGGGGAGCTGTTTTTT. It yields the protein CASLAGGVNTGELFF.

The rearrangement uses TRBV10-3 and TRBJ2-5, with 10 nucleotides matching TRBD2. Germline V gives CDR1 ENHRY, CDR2 SYGVKD. V gave up 8 bases and J gave up 2 bases; unmatched junction bases: 5. This CDR3 has 14 residues. CDR3 residues: CAIRTSGTQETQYF. The CDR3 DNA sequence: TGTGCCATCCGGACTAGCGGTACTCAAGAGACCCAGTACTTC.